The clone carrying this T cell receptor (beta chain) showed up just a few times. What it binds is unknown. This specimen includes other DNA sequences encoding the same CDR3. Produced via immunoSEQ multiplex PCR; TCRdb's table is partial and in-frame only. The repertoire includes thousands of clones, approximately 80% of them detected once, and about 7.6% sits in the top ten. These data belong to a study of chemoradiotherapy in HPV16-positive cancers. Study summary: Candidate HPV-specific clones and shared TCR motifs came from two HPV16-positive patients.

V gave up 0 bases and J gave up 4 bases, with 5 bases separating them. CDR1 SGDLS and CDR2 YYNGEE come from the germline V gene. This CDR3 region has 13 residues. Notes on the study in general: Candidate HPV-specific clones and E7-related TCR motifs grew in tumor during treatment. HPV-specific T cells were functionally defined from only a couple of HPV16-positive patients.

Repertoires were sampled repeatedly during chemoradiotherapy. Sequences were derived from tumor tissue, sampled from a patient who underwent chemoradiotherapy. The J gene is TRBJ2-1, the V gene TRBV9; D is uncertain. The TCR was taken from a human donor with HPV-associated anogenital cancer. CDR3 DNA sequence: TGTGCCAGCAGCGTAGGCCGGTACAATGAGCAGTTCTTC. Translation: CASSVGRYNEQFF.